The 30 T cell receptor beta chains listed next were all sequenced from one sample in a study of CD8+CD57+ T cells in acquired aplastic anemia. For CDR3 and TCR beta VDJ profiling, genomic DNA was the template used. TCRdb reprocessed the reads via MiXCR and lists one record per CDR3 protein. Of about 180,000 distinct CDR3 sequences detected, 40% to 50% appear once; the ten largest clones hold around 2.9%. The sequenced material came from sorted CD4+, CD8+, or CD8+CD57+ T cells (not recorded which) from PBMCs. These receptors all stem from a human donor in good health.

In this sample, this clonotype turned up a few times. The CDR3 sequence is CATSDAGQGGADTQYF. The CDR3, as DNA: TGTGCCACCAGTGACGCGGGACAGGGGGGAGCAGATACGCAGTATTTT. The V call is TRBV24-1, the J call TRBJ2-3; 11 bases align to TRBD1. Germline CDR1 and CDR2: KGHDR and SFDVKD. V was pared by 4 bases and J by 4 bases, with 6 bases of the junction left unmatched. The CDR3 consists of 16 residues.

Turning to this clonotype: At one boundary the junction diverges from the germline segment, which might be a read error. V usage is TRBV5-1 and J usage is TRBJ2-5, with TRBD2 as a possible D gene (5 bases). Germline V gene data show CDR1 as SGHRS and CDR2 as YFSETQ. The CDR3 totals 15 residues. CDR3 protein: CASSLRGVAQEAQYF. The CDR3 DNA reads TGCGCCAGCAGCTTGCGGGGAGTAGCTCAAGAGGCCCAGTACTTC.

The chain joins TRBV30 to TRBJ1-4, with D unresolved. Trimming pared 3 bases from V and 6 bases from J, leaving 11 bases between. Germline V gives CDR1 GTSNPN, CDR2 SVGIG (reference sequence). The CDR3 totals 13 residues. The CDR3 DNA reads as TGTGCCTGGAGGGACGGATCCTATGAAAAACTGTTTTTT. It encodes CAWRDGSYEKLFF.

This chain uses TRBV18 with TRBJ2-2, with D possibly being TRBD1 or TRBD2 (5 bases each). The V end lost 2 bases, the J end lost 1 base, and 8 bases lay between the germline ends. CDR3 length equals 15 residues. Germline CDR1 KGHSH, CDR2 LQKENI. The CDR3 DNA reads TGTGCCAGCTCACCAGGGACGGGGAACACCGGGGAGCTGTTTTTT. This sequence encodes CASSPGTGNTGELFF.

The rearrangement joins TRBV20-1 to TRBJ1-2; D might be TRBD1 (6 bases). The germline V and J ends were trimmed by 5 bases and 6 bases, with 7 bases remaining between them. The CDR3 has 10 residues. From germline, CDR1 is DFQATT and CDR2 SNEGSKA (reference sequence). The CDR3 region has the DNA TGCAGTGCTGAGGGGGATGGCTACACCTTC. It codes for CSAEGDGYTF.

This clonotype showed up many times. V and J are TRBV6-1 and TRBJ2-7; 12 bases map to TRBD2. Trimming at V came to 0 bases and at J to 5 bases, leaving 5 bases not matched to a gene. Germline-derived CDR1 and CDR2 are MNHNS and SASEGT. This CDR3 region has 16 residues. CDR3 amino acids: CASSEAATSGRNEQYF. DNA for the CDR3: TGTGCCAGCAGTGAAGCTGCGACTAGCGGGAGAAACGAGCAGTACTTC.

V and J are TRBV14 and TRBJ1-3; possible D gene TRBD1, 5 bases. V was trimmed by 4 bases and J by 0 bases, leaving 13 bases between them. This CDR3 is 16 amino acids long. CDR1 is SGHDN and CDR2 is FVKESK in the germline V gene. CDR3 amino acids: CASSRAGRISGNTIYF. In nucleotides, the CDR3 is TGTGCCAGCAGCCGAGCGGGACGCATCTCTGGAAACACCATATATTTT.

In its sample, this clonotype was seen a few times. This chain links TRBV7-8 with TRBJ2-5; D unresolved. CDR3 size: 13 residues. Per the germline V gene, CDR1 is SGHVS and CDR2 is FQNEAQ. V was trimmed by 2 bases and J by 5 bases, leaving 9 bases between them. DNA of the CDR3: TGTGCCAGCAGCTTACCCATTGAGGAGACCCAGTACTTC. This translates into CASSLPIEETQYF. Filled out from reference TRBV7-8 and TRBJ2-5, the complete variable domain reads GAGVSQSPRYKVAKRGQDVALRCDPISGHVSLFWYQQALGQGPEFLTYFQNEAQLDKSGLPSDRFFAERPEGSVSTLKIQRTQQEDSAVYLCASSLPIEETQYFGPGTRLLVL.

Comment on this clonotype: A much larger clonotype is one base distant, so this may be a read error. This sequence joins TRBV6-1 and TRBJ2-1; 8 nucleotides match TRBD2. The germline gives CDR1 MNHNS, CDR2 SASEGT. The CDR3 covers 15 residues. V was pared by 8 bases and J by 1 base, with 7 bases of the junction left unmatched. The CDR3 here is CASLVREGSYNEQFF. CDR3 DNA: TGTGCCAGCCTCGTCCGGGAGGGATCCTACAATGAGCAGTTCTTC.

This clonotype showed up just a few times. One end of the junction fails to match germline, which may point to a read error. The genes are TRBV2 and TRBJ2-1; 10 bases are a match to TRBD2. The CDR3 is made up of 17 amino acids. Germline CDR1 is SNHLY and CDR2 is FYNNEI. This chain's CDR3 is CAGSASPLAGVVGEQFF. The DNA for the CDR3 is TGTGCCGGCAGTGCGAGCCCTCTAGCGGGAGTTGTCGGTGAGCAGTTCTTC.

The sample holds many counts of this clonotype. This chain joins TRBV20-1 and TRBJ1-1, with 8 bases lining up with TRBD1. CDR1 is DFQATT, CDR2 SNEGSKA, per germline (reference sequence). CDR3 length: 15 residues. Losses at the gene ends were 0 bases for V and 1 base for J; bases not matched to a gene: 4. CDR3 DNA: TGCAGTGCTAGAGATTCAGACAGGGGGAACACTGAAGCTTTCTTT. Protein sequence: CSARDSDRGNTEAFF.

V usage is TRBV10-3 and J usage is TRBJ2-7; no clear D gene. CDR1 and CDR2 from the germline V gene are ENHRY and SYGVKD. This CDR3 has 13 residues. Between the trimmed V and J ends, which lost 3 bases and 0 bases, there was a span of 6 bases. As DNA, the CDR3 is TGTGCCATCAGTGAAGGTAGCTCCTACGAGCAGTACTTC. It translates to CAISEGSSYEQYF.

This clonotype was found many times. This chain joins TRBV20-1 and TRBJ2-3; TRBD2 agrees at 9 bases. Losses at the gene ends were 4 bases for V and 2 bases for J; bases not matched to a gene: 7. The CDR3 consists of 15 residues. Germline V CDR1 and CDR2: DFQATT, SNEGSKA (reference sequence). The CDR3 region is CSATLGTSLTDTQYF. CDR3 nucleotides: TGCAGTGCTACCCTCGGGACTAGCCTCACAGATACGCAGTATTTT.

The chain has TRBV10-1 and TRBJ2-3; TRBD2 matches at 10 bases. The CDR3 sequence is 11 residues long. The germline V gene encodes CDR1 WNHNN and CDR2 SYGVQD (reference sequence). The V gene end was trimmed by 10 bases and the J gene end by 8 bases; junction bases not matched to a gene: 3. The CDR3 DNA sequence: TGCGCCACCGAGCGGGAGGGTACGCAGTATTTT. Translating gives CATEREGTQYF.

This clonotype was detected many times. CDR3 sequence reads: CASSSIGEGDNQPQHF. The CDR3 coding sequence is TGTGCCAGTAGTTCCATAGGGGAAGGGGACAATCAGCCCCAGCATTTT. The chain joins TRBV19 to TRBJ1-5; the D gene is possibly TRBD1 (5 bases). The CDR3 contains 16 residues. Germline CDR1 LNHDA, CDR2 SQIVND (reference sequence). The V and J ends lost 5 bases and 3 bases respectively, with 17 bases between them. Supplemented by reference TRBV19 and TRBJ1-5, the full variable domain reads DGGITQSPKYLFRKEGQNVTLSCEQNLNHDAMYWYRQDPGQGLRLIYYSQIVNDFQKGDIAEGYSVSREKKESFPLTVTSAQKNPTAFYLCASSSIGEGDNQPQHFGDGTRLSIL.

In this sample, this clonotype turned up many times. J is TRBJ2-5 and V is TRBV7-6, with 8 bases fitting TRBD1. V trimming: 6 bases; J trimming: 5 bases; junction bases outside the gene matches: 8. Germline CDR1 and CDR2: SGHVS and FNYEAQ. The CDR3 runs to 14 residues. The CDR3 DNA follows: TGTGCCAGCAGAAAAGACAGGGGAGAGGAGACCCAGTACTTC. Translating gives CASRKDRGEETQYF.

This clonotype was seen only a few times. Here the CDR3 reads CASSPKTSGFNNEQFF. The CDR3 nucleotides are TGTGCCAGCAGCCCCAAAACTAGCGGGTTCAACAATGAGCAGTTCTTC. The chain has TRBV11-2 and TRBJ2-1; TRBD2 matches 9 bases. This CDR3 has 16 residues. The junction had 10 bases not matched to a gene; V was cut back by 5 bases and J by 5 bases. CDR1 and CDR2 from the germline V gene are SGHAT and FQNNGV.

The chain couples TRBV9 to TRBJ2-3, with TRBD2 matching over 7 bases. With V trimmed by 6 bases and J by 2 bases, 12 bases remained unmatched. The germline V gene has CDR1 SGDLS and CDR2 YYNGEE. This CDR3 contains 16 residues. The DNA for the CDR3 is TGTGCCAGCAACGGACGAGCGGGGAGTACCACAGATACGCAGTATTTT. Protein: CASNGRAGSTTDTQYF.

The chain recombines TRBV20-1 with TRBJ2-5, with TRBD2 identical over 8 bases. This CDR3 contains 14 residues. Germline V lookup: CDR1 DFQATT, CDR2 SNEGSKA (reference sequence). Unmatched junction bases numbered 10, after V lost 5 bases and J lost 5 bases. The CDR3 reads CSAGEGLVEETQYF. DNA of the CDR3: TGCAGTGCTGGGGAGGGACTAGTGGAGGAGACCCAGTACTTC.

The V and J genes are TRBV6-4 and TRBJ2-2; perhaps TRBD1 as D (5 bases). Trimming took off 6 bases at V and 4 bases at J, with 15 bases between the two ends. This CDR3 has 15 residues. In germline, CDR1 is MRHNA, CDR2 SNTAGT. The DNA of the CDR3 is TGTGCCAGCAGCCAAGATTTTCAGGGCACCGGGGAGCTGTTTTTT. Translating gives CASSQDFQGTGELFF.

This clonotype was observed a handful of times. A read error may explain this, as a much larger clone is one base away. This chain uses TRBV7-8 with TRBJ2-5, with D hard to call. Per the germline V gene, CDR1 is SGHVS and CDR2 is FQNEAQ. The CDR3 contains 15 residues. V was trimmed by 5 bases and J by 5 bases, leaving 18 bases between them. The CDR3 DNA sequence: TGTGCCAGCAGCCCCGCCCCCCGGCAGCACGAGACCCAGTACTTC. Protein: CASSPAPRQHETQYF.

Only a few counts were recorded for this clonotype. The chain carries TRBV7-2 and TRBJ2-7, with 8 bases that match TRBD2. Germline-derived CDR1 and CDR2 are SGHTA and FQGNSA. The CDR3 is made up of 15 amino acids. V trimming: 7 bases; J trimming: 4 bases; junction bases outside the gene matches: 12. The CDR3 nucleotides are TGTGCCAGCACCAACTACGGCGGCGGGAGGTACGAGCAGTACTTC. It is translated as CASTNYGGGRYEQYF.

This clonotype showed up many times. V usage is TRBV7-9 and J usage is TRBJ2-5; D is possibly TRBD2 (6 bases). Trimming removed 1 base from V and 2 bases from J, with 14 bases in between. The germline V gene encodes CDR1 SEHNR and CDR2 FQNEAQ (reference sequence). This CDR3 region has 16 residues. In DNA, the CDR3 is TGTGCCAGCAGCTTAGGGTCTGCGGGGCTACAAGAGACCCAGTACTTC. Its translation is CASSLGSAGLQETQYF. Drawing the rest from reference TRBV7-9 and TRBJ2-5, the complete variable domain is DTGVSQNPRHKITKRGQNVTFRCDPISEHNRLYWYRQTLGQGPEFLTYFQNEAQLEKSRLLSDRFSAERPKGSFSTLEIQRTEQGDSAMYLCASSLGSAGLQETQYFGPGTRLLVL.

CDR3 amino acids: CASWLGELFF. For the CDR3, the DNA is TGTGCCAGCTGGCTGGGGGAGCTGTTTTTT. V and J are TRBV18 and TRBJ2-2; no firm D call. The CDR3 has 10 residues. Trimming stripped 7 bases from V and 8 bases from J, with 5 bases between. Germline loops: CDR1 KGHSH, CDR2 LQKENI.

The CDR3: CASSFTRGKAYNEQFF. CDR3 DNA sequence: TGTGCCAGCAGTTTTACCCGGGGGAAGGCCTACAATGAGCAGTTCTTC. The chain employs TRBV27 and TRBJ2-1, with D possibly TRBD2 on 6 matching bases. Germline V lookup: CDR1 MNHEY, CDR2 SMNVEV (reference sequence). The V gene lost 3 bases and the J gene lost 2 bases, with 14 bases spanning the gap. This CDR3 region has 16 residues.

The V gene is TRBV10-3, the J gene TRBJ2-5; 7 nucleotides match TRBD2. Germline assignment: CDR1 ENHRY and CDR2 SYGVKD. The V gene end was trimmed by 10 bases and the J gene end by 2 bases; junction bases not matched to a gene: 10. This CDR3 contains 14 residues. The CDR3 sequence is CASGMRAGQETQYF. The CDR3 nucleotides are TGTGCCAGCGGGATGCGAGCGGGACAAGAGACCCAGTACTTC.

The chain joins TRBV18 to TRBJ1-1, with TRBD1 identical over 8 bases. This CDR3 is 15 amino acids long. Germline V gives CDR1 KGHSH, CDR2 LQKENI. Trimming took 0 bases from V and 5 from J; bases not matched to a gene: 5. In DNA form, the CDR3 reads TGTGCCAGCTCACCACCGAGACAGGGGAATACTGAAGCTTTCTTT. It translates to CASSPPRQGNTEAFF.

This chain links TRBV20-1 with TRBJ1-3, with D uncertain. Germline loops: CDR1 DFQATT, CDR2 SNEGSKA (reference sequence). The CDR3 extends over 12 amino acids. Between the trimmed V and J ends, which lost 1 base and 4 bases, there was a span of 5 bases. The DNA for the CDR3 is TGCAGTGCTAGAGGTGGGGGAAACACCATATATTTT. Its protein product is CSARGGGNTIYF.

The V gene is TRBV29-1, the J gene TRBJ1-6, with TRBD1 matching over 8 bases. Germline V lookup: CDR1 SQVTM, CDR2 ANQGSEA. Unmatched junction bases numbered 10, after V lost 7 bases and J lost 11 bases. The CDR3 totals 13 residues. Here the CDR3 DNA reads TGCAGCGGGGCGGACAGGGTGGTTGCACCCCTCCACTTT. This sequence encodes CSGADRVVAPLHF.

As DNA, the CDR3 is TGTGCCAGCAGCGGACAGGGGGATAATTCACCCCTCCACTTT. Amino acids: CASSGQGDNSPLHF. The J gene is TRBJ1-6, the V gene TRBV6-1, with 10 bases that match TRBD1. The CDR3 is made up of 14 amino acids. From germline, CDR1 is MNHNS and CDR2 SASEGT. V dropped 6 bases and J dropped 5; count of bases not matched to a gene: 1.